Below are 8 T cell receptor beta chains sequenced from a single sample in a study of regulatory T cells in long-lasting Graves disease. Time point meaning: newly diagnosed GD, antithyroid drugs for less than 3 months. Extracted RNA from PBMCs served as the source of the TCR library. Building the TCR beta libraries relied on iRepertoire HTBI primers, and CDR3 regions underwent Arm-PCR. TCRdb called the multiplex PCR reads again in MiXCR, with one record for every CDR3 protein. The table includes about 450,000 distinct CDR3 sequences, about 17% detected once. This same sample was also taken into another study, of T cells in Graves' hyperthyroidism and ophthalmopathy.

Sequencing was performed on peripheral blood mononuclear cells (PBMCs), taken at new diagnosis, from a patient treated with antithyroid drugs. These TCRs come from a woman younger than 45 with Graves disease.

The CDR3 nucleotides are TGTGCCAGTAGTATAACGGGGGCAGGGAACACTGAAGCTTTCTTT. It translates to CASSITGAGNTEAFF. The chain couples TRBV19 to TRBJ1-1; D is possibly TRBD1 (6 bases). CDR3 length equals 15 residues. The germline V gene has CDR1 LNHDA and CDR2 SQIVND (reference sequence). Trimming shortened V by 2 bases and J by 1 base, and 11 bases separated the two germline ends.

The V gene is TRBV20-1, the J gene TRBJ2-7, with D maybe TRBD2 (7 bases). The CDR3 has 13 residues. Germline V gene lookup returns CDR1 DFQATT and CDR2 SNEGSKA (reference sequence). With 6 bases removed from V and 4 bases from J, the gap between germline ends came to 16 bases. The CDR3 nucleotides read TGCAGTGCCCATAAGGGGGGGACGTACGAGCAGTACTTC. Its protein product is CSAHKGGTYEQYF.

This clonotype was picked up many times. The rearrangement uses TRBV27 and TRBJ2-3, with 11 bases that match TRBD2. The germline CDR1 and CDR2 sequences are MNHEY and SMNVEV (reference sequence). With V trimmed by 5 bases and J by 6 bases, 13 bases remained unmatched. The CDR3 covers 17 residues. In DNA, the CDR3 is TGTGCCAGCAGTATCCTGACTAGCGGGGTCACCCTTGATACGCAGTATTTT. Amino acids: CASSILTSGVTLDTQYF.

In its sample, this clonotype was seen a few times. The chain joins TRBV19 to TRBJ2-1; 7 nucleotides line up with TRBD2. The CDR3 totals 15 residues. CDR1 is LNHDA and CDR2 is SQIVND in the germline V gene (reference sequence). With 3 bases clipped from V and 1 base from J, the junction kept 3 bases outside the gene matches. CDR3: CASSMASGSYNEQFF. CDR3 DNA sequence: TGTGCCAGTAGTATGGCTAGCGGTTCCTACAATGAGCAGTTCTTC.

Ten or more counts support this clonotype. One end of the junction varies from germline; a read error may be responsible. The CDR3 region is CASSLTGAGTEAFF. The CDR3 DNA is TGTGCCAGCAGCTTAACGGGGGCCGGGACTGAAGCTTTCTTT. The chain is built from TRBV5-1 and TRBJ1-1; D perhaps matches TRBD1 (6 bases). The CDR3 extends over 14 amino acids. Germline CDR1 reads SGHRS; CDR2 reads YFSETQ.

This clonotype was counted a few times. This chain connects TRBV28 to TRBJ2-7; D possibly corresponds to TRBD1 (6 bases). The germline V and J ends were trimmed by 4 bases and 11 bases, with 12 bases remaining between them. Germline assignment: CDR1 MDHEN and CDR2 SYDVKM. The CDR3 spans 11 residues. The CDR3 DNA follows: TGTGCCAGCAGTTCATCAGGGGTGGAGTACTTC. This gives the protein CASSSSGVEYF.

The chain uses TRBV10-3 and TRBJ2-3, with D tentatively TRBD2 (7 bases). The V and J ends lost 7 bases and 6 bases respectively, with 23 bases between them. The germline CDR1 and CDR2 sequences are ENHRY and SYGVKD. CDR3 length: 16 residues. The CDR3 loop is CAIKGLEGEGLDTQYF. Written as DNA, the CDR3 is TGTGCCATCAAGGGGCTGGAGGGGGAGGGCCTGGATACGCAGTATTTT.

This clonotype was observed at least ten times. The genes are TRBV2 and TRBJ2-2; 7 bases agree with TRBD2. V dropped 10 bases and J dropped 6; count of bases not matched to a gene: 2. The germline V gene has CDR1 SNHLY and CDR2 FYNNEI. The CDR3 runs to 11 residues. CDR3 residues: CATGGSGELFF. Written as DNA, the CDR3 is TGTGCCACCGGGGGGTCCGGGGAGCTGTTTTTT.